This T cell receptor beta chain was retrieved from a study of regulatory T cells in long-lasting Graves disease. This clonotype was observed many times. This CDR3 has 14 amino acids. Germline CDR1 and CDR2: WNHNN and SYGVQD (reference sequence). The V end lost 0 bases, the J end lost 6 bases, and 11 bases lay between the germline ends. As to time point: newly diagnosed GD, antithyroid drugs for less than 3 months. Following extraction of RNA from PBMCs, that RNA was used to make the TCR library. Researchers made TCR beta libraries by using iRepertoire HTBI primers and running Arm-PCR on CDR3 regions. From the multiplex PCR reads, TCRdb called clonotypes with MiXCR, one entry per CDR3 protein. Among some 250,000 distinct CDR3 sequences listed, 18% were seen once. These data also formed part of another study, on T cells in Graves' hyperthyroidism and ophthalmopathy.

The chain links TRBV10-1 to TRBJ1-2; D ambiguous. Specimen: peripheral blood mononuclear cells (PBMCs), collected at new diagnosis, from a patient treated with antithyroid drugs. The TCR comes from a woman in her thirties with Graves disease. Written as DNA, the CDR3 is TGCGCCAGCAGTGAGTCGGGTCAGCTAAATGGCTACACCTTC. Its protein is CASSESGQLNGYTF.